This TCR beta chain was recorded in a study of control samples from healthy donors and cancer patients. Libraries were prepared by immunoSEQ multiplex PCR; TCRdb keeps only in-frame clonotypes and omits some of them. This table holds a few hundred thousand clones, 75% to 95% found once. V dropped 3 bases and J dropped 6 bases, with 11 bases sitting between them. The length of the CDR3 is 13 residues. In germline, CDR1 is MNHEY, CDR2 SVGAGI. The sequence was obtained from a man aged 40-49 years with head and neck cancer. Input material: PBMCs. The rearrangement links TRBV6-5 to TRBJ1-2; D is undetermined. The CDR3 is CASSYAQWHGYTF. Written as DNA, the CDR3 is TGTGCCAGCAGTTATGCTCAATGGCATGGCTACACCTTC.